This passage covers 28 T cell receptor beta chains from one sample sequenced in a study of blood T cell repertoires in COVID-19. Data came from immunoSEQ multiplex PCR; TCRdb stores just in-frame clones and leaves some out. The table has about 110,000 clones, 76% seen once. Sequencing used peripheral blood. These TCRs come from a woman of 80 years or more with acute or convalescent COVID-19.

The chain links TRBV19 to TRBJ1-5, with 9 bases that match TRBD1. V lost 4 bases, J lost 6 bases, and 7 bases stayed unmatched. Germline CDR1 is LNHDA and CDR2 is SQIVND (reference sequence). The CDR3 consists of 15 residues. CDR3 bases: TGTGCCAGTAGTAAAGGACAGGGGTCGCTTCAGCCCCAGCATTTT. It translates to CASSKGQGSLQPQHF.

This clone was seen just once. The rearrangement links TRBV30 to TRBJ2-5; 8 bases are shared with TRBD2. Germline trimming cut 8 bases from V and 4 bases from J; bases unmatched to any gene: 6. This CDR3 has 12 amino acids. Germline loops: CDR1 GTSNPN, CDR2 SVGIG (reference sequence). In nucleotides, the CDR3 is TGTGCCCACCGGGGGGGGTCAGAGACCCAGTACTTC. This encodes CAHRGGSETQYF.

This clone was observed a handful of times. The chain joins TRBV7-2 to TRBJ2-7; 10 nucleotides agree with TRBD2. Trimming removed 5 bases from V and 7 bases from J; junction bases left unmatched: 8. The CDR3 runs 14 residues. CDR1 SGHTA and CDR2 FQGNSA come from the germline V gene. Here the CDR3 DNA reads TGTGCCAGCAGCCTGACTAGCGGGCTGCTGGAGCAGTACTTC. Amino acid sequence: CASSLTSGLLEQYF.

The chain recombines TRBV9 with TRBJ2-7; TRBD2 matches 7 bases. Germline CDR1 reads SGDLS; CDR2 reads YYNGEE. V trimming: 4 bases; J trimming: 2 bases; junction bases outside the gene matches: 9. The CDR3 loop spans 15 amino acids. The CDR3 nucleotides read TGTGCCAGCAGCAGAGGGACTACCCCAGCCTACGAGCAGTACTTC. This codes for CASSRGTTPAYEQYF.

This clone was counted a few times. The genes are TRBV7-3 and TRBJ2-5, with a tentative D call TRBD2 (5 bases). CDR1 is SGHTA and CDR2 is FQGTGA in the germline V gene. This CDR3 region has 13 residues. The ends were cut back, 0 bases at V and 5 bases at J, with 7 bases in the middle. CDR3 protein: CASSLTSDETQYF. CDR3 in DNA: TGTGCCAGCAGCTTAACTAGCGACGAGACCCAGTACTTC.

This chain connects TRBV11-2 to TRBJ2-7; the match to TRBD2 covers 7 bases. The V segment lost 7 bases and the J segment 7 bases; nucleotides outside the gene matches: 13. The germline gives CDR1 SGHAT, CDR2 FQNNGV. CDR3 length: 14 residues. The CDR3 region has the DNA TGTGCCAGCACCACCGGGACGGGTAGCGGGGAGCAGTACTTC. This encodes CASTTGTGSGEQYF.

The chain recombines TRBV7-6 with TRBJ2-3; 14 bases agree with TRBD2. CDR3 size: 18 residues. V shed 1 base, J shed 5 bases, and the junction held 8 bases outside the gene matches. Germline loops: CDR1 SGHVS, CDR2 FNYEAQ. CDR3 protein: CASSLVTSGRVSVDTQYF. The DNA of the CDR3 is TGTGCCAGCAGCTTAGTGACTAGCGGGAGGGTATCGGTAGATACGCAGTATTTT.

The V gene is TRBV9, the J gene TRBJ2-5; 7 bases fit TRBD2. The CDR3 is 15 amino acids. Looked up from germline, CDR1 is SGDLS and CDR2 is YYNGEE. Unmatched junction bases numbered 4, after V lost 1 base and J lost 1 base. The CDR3 here is CASSVTAGIQETQYF. CDR3 sequence (DNA): TGTGCCAGCAGCGTAACAGCGGGGATCCAAGAGACCCAGTACTTC.

This sequence joins TRBV28 and TRBJ2-7, with D hard to call. Per the germline V gene, CDR1 is MDHEN and CDR2 is SYDVKM. CDR3 length: 12 amino acids. V was shortened by 7 bases and J by 2 bases, with 9 bases between the two germline ends. CDR3 sequence: CASIGEPYEQYF. The DNA of the CDR3 is TGTGCCAGCATAGGAGAACCCTACGAGCAGTACTTC. The full variable domain, in which reference TRBV28 and TRBJ2-7 provide the parts outside the CDR3, is DVKVTQSSRYLVKRTGEKVFLECVQDMDHENMFWYRQDPGLGLRLIYFSYDVKMKEKGDIPEGYSVSREKKERFSLILESASTNQTSMYLCASIGEPYEQYFGPGTRLTVT.

The chain recombines TRBV28 with TRBJ1-1, with D possibly matching TRBD1 (5 bases). Trimming removed 5 bases from V and 12 bases from J, with 13 bases in between. CDR3 size: 11 residues. Germline V gene data show CDR1 as MDHEN and CDR2 as SYDVKM. The DNA for the CDR3 is TGTGCCAGCAGTACCCCCGGGGGAACTTTCTTT. It specifies CASSTPGGTFF.

The chain recombines TRBV7-9 with TRBJ1-1; TRBD1 matches at 8 bases. There are 14 residues in the CDR3. V gave up 4 bases and J gave up 8 bases; unmatched junction bases: 9. Germline V gene sequence: CDR1 SEHNR, CDR2 FQNEAQ (reference sequence). The CDR3 here is CASSSSQGAPEAFF. The CDR3 DNA reads as TGTGCCAGCAGCTCTTCGCAGGGGGCCCCGGAAGCTTTCTTT.

The V gene is TRBV7-7, the J gene TRBJ2-3; 8 positions match TRBD2. V shed 1 base, J shed 6 bases, and the junction held 6 bases outside the gene matches. Per germline, CDR1 SSHAT and CDR2 FNYEAQ (reference sequence). The CDR3 has 15 residues. The CDR3 sequence: CASSLGREVGDTQYF. CDR3 nucleotides: TGTGCCAGCAGCTTAGGGCGGGAGGTCGGGGATACGCAGTATTTT. The variable domain in full, completed from reference TRBV7-7 and TRBJ2-3, reads GAGVSQSPRYKVTKRGQDVTLRCDPISSHATLYWYQQALGQGPEFLTYFNYEAQPDKSGLPSDRFSAERPEGSISTLTIQRTEQRDSAMYRCASSLGREVGDTQYFGPGTRLTVL.

Here the CDR3 DNA reads TGTGCCAGCAGCTCACAAACTAGACAGGGATCCTACAATGAGCAGTTCTTC. It encodes CASSSQTRQGSYNEQFF. V gene TRBV5-6 combines with J gene TRBJ2-1; 7 nucleotides line up with TRBD1. The ends lost 3 bases at V and 1 base at J; junction bases unmatched: 10. Germline V gives CDR1 SGHDT, CDR2 YYEEEE. The CDR3 runs 17 residues.

The gene calls are TRBV7-9 and TRBJ2-7, with 11 bases lining up with TRBD1. The V and J ends lost 4 bases and 3 bases, in that order; junction bases with no gene match: 8. The germline gives CDR1 SEHNR, CDR2 FQNEAQ (reference sequence). This CDR3 has 16 amino acids. For the CDR3, the DNA is TGTGCCAGCAGCTCGAAGGACAGGGGGCCATTCTACGAGCAGTACTTC. It is translated as CASSSKDRGPFYEQYF.

The chain couples TRBV18 to TRBJ2-3; 13 positions agree with TRBD2. Germline lookup yields CDR1 KGHSH and CDR2 LQKENI. Unmatched junction bases numbered 1, after V lost 5 bases and J lost 2 bases. This CDR3 has 15 residues. The CDR3, as DNA: TGTGCCAGCTCAGGGACTAGCGGGGACACAGATACGCAGTATTTT. Its translation: CASSGTSGDTDTQYF.

CDR3: CASREGAQSTDTQYF. As DNA, the CDR3 is TGTGCCAGCAGGGAGGGGGCGCAGAGCACAGATACGCAGTATTTT. The genes are TRBV6-5 and TRBJ2-3, with D perhaps matching TRBD1 (7 bases). CDR1 is MNHEY and CDR2 is SVGAGI in the germline V gene. V was cut by 6 bases and J by 0 bases, with 13 bases left in between. CDR3 length: 15 amino acids.

This clone was recorded a few times. The chain couples TRBV27 to TRBJ1-5; 7 bases fit TRBD1. Germline V gene sequence: CDR1 MNHEY, CDR2 SMNVEV (reference sequence). With 0 bases clipped from V and 8 bases from J, the junction kept 4 bases outside the gene matches. This CDR3 has 14 amino acids. The CDR3 DNA is TGTGCCAGCAGTTTATCAGGGGGCTGGGAGCCCCAGCATTTT. Translated: CASSLSGGWEPQHF.

V and J are TRBV6-5 and TRBJ2-7; a possible D gene is TRBD1 (6 bases). Germline CDR1 and CDR2: MNHEY and SVGAGI. V dropped 6 bases and J dropped 4 bases, with 16 bases sitting between them. The CDR3 length is 14 residues. The CDR3 DNA reads as TGTGCCAGCAGCCCCGGGACAACCTATTACGAGCAGTACTTC. The encoded protein is CASSPGTTYYEQYF.

The chain joins TRBV11-1 to TRBJ2-2; possibly TRBD1 for D (6 bases). V lost 1 base, J lost 6 bases, and 9 bases lay in between. Germline CDR1 is SGHAT and CDR2 is FQDESV (reference sequence). This CDR3 region has 14 residues. The CDR3 DNA reads TGTGCCAGCAGCTTAGGGGGGCTTGCCGGGGAGCTGTTTTTT. Protein: CASSLGGLAGELFF. The complete variable domain, with remaining parts taken from reference TRBV11-1 and TRBJ2-2, reads EAEVAQSPRYKITEKSQAVAFWCDPISGHATLYWYRQILGQGPELLVQFQDESVVDDSQLPKDRFSAERLKGVDSTLKIQPAELGDSAMYLCASSLGGLAGELFFGEGSRLTVL.

This chain connects TRBV10-3 to TRBJ1-6, with D perhaps TRBD1 (6 bases). Per germline, CDR1 ENHRY and CDR2 SYGVKD. CDR3 size: 13 residues. V gave up 8 bases and J gave up 7 bases, with 12 bases separating them. CDR3: CAIQGSANSPLHF. CDR3 nucleotides: TGTGCCATCCAGGGGTCCGCGAATTCACCCCTCCACTTT.

The chain employs TRBV5-1 and TRBJ2-1, with TRBD2 matching 10 bases. V shed 4 bases and J 0 bases; nucleotides not matched to a gene: 7. Looked up from germline, CDR1 is SGHRS and CDR2 is YFSETQ. This CDR3 has 17 amino acids. The CDR3 is CASSPSLAGNSYNEQFF. The DNA of the CDR3 is TGCGCCAGCAGCCCCTCACTAGCGGGGAACTCCTACAATGAGCAGTTCTTC.

V and J are TRBV19 and TRBJ1-5; D gene ambiguous. This CDR3 is 13 amino acids long. Trimming cost V 0 bases and J 14 bases, with 14 bases left between them. Germline lookup yields CDR1 LNHDA and CDR2 SQIVND (reference sequence). The DNA of the CDR3 is TGTGCCAGTAGTATAGAGGGGAGAGGAGCCGAGCATTTT. Amino acids: CASSIEGRGAEHF. The complete variable domain, with remaining parts taken from reference TRBV19 and TRBJ1-5, reads DGGITQSPKYLFRKEGQNVTLSCEQNLNHDAMYWYRQDPGQGLRLIYYSQIVNDFQKGDIAEGYSVSREKKESFPLTVTSAQKNPTAFYLCASSIEGRGAEHFGDGTRLSIL.

V usage is TRBV4-3 and J usage is TRBJ2-7, with 9 bases that match TRBD2. Per germline, CDR1 LGHNA and CDR2 YSLEER. The CDR3 runs to 17 residues. The trim removed 1 base at V and 0 bases at J, leaving 7 bases unmatched. In DNA form, the CDR3 reads TGCGCCAGCAGCCAAGTCTCTAGCGGGACGATCTCCTACGAGCAGTACTTC. Protein product: CASSQVSSGTISYEQYF.

The CDR3 sequence is CASSTQGSNQPQHF. The DNA of the CDR3 is TGTGCCAGTAGTACGCAGGGCAGCAATCAGCCCCAGCATTTT. The chain links TRBV19 to TRBJ1-5, with D possibly being TRBD1 (5 bases). The CDR3 spans 14 residues. Germline-derived CDR1 and CDR2 are LNHDA and SQIVND (reference sequence). V was cut by 4 bases and J by 1 base, with 8 bases left in between. The whole variable domain, filled in from reference TRBV19 and TRBJ1-5, reads DGGITQSPKYLFRKEGQNVTLSCEQNLNHDAMYWYRQDPGQGLRLIYYSQIVNDFQKGDIAEGYSVSREKKESFPLTVTSAQKNPTAFYLCASSTQGSNQPQHFGDGTRLSIL.

The DNA of the CDR3 is TGTGCCAGTAATTCCGGGACAGGGGGTCAGCCCCAGCATTTT. It is translated as CASNSGTGGQPQHF. This chain links TRBV19 with TRBJ1-5; TRBD1 agrees at 11 bases. CDR3 length: 14 amino acids. Germline V CDR1 and CDR2: LNHDA, SQIVND (reference sequence). V trimming: 7 bases; J trimming: 6 bases; junction bases outside the gene matches: 5.

The gene calls are TRBV10-2 and TRBJ2-2; TRBD1 aligns across 7 bases. The CDR3 covers 16 residues. The germline gives CDR1 WSHSY, CDR2 SAAADI. Trimming took 8 bases from V and 3 from J; bases not matched to a gene: 12. The CDR3 DNA sequence: TGCGCCAGCTCCACAGGGGCGCTTATGGACACCGGGGAGCTGTTTTTT. It translates to CASSTGALMDTGELFF.

This sequence joins TRBV11-2 and TRBJ2-7, with TRBD1 matching 7 bases. V was pared by 3 bases and J by 4 bases, with 3 bases of the junction left unmatched. This CDR3 has 13 residues. CDR1 and CDR2 from the germline V gene are SGHAT and FQNNGV. The CDR3 reads CASSLGQLYEQYF. Here the CDR3 DNA reads TGTGCCAGCAGCTTGGGACAGCTATACGAGCAGTACTTC. The whole variable domain, remainder taken from reference TRBV11-2 and TRBJ2-7, is EAGVAQSPRYKIIEKRQSVAFWCNPISGHATLYWYQQILGQGPKLLIQFQNNGVVDDSQLPKDRFSAERLKGVDSTLKIQPAKLEDSAVYLCASSLGQLYEQYFGPGTRLTVT.

The J gene is TRBJ2-2, the V gene TRBV7-7; D gene ambiguous. Between the trimmed V and J ends, which lost 1 base and 7 bases, there was a span of 10 bases. CDR1 and CDR2 from the germline V gene are SSHAT and FNYEAQ (reference sequence). CDR3 length: 14 residues. The CDR3 DNA reads TGTGCCAGCAGCTTAGAAAGAGGTCGCGGGGAGCTGTTTTTT. This encodes CASSLERGRGELFF.